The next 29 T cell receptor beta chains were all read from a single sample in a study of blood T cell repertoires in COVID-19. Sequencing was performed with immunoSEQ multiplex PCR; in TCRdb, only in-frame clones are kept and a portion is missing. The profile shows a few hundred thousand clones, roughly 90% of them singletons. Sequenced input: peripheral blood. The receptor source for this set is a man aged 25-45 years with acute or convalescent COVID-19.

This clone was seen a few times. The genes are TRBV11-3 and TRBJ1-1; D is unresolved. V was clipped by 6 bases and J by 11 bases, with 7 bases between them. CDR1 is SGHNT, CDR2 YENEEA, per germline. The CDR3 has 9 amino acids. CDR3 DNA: TGTGCCAGCAGGCCGGGGGCTTTCTTT. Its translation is CASRPGAFF.

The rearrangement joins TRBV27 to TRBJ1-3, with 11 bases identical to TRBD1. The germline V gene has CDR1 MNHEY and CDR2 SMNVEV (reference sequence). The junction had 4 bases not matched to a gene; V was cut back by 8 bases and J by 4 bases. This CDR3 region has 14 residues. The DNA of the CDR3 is TGTGCCAGCGGACAGGGGGCAGGCGGAAACACCATATATTTT. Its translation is CASGQGAGGNTIYF.

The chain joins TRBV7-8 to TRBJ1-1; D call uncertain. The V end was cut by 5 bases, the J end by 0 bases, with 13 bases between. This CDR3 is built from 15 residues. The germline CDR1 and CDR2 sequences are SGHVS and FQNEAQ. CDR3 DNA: TGTGCCAGCAGCAAGGCAACGGGAATGAACACTGAAGCTTTCTTT. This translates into CASSKATGMNTEAFF.

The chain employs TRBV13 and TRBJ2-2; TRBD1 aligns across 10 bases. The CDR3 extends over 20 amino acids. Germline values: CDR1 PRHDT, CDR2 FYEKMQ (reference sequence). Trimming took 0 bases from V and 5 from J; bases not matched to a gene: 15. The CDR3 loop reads CASSLGLSPTGGWETGELFF. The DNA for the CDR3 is TGTGCCAGCAGCTTAGGCCTGTCCCCGACAGGGGGCTGGGAGACCGGGGAGCTGTTTTTT.

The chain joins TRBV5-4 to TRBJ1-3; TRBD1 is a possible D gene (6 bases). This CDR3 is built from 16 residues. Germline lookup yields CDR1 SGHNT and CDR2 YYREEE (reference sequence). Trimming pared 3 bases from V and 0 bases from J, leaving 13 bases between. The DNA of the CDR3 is TGTGCCAGCAGCTCCCAGGGGAGCAGCTCTGGAAACACCATATATTTT. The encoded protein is CASSSQGSSSGNTIYF.

CDR3 residues: CGGGGYTF. CDR3 sequence (DNA): TGCGGAGGGGGCGGCTACACCTTC. This chain links TRBV29-1 with TRBJ1-2; TRBD1 aligns across 7 bases. Looked up from germline, CDR1 is SQVTM and CDR2 is ANQGSEA. The CDR3 is made up of 8 amino acids.

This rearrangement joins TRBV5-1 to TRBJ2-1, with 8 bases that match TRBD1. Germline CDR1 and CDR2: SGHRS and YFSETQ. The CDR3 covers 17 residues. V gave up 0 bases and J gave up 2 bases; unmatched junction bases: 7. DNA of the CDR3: TGCGCCAGCAGCTTGGGACAGGGGACCATTACCTACAATGAGCAGTTCTTC. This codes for CASSLGQGTITYNEQFF.

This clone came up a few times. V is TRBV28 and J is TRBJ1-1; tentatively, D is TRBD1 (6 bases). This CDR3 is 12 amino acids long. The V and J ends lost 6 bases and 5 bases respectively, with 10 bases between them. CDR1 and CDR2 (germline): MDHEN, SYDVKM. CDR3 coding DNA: TGTGCCAGCAGGTCAGGGGTAACTGAAGCTTTCTTT. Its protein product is CASRSGVTEAFF.

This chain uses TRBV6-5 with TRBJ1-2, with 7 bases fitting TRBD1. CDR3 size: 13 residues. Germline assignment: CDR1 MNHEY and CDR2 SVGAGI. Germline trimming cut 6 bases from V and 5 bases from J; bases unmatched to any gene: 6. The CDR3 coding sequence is TGTGCCAGCAGCCGAACAGGGGTGTATGGCTACACCTTC. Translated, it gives CASSRTGVYGYTF.

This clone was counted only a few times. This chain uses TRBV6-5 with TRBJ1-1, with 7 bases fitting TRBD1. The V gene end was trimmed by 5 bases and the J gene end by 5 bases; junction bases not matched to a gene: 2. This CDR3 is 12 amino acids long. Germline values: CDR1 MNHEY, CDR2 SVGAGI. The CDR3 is CASSQQGTEAFF. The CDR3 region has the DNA TGTGCCAGCAGTCAACAGGGGACTGAAGCTTTCTTT.

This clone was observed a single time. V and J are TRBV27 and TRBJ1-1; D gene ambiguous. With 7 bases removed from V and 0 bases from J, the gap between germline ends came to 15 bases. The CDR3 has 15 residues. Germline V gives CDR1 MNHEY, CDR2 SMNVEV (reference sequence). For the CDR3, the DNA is TGTGCCAGCACCTCCCAAAGACACATGAACACTGAAGCTTTCTTT. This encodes CASTSQRHMNTEAFF.

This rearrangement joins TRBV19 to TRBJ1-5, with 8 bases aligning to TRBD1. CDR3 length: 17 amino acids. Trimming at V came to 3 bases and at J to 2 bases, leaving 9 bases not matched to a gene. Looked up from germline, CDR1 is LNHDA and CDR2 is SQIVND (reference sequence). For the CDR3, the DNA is TGTGCCAGTAGTATTGGTCAGGGGGCTCCGGGCAATCAGCCCCAGCATTTT. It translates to CASSIGQGAPGNQPQHF.

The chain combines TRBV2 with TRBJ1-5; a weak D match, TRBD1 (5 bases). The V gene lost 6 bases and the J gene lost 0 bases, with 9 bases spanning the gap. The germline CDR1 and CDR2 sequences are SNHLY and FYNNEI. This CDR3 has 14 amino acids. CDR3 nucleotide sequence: TGTGCCAGCAGGACAGTTTATAGCAATCAGCCCCAGCATTTT. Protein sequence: CASRTVYSNQPQHF. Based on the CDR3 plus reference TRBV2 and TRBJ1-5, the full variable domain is EPEVTQTPSHQVTQMGQEVILRCVPISNHLYFYWYRQILGQKVEFLVSFYNNEISEKSEIFDDQFSVERPDGSNFTLKIRSTKLEDSAMYFCASRTVYSNQPQHFGDGTRLSIL.

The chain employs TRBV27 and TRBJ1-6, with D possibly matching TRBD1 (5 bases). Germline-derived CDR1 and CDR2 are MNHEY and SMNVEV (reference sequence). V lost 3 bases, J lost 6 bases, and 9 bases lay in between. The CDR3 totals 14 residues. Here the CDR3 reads CASSFRRGNSPLHF. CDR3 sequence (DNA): TGTGCCAGCAGTTTTCGTAGGGGTAATTCACCCCTCCACTTT.

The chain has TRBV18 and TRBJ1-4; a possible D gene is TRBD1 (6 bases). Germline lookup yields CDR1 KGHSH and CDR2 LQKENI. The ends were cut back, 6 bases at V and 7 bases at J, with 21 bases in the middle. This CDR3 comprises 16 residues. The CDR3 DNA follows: TGTGCCAGCTCCCAAAATGGACAGACGGGCAGTGAAAAACTGTTTTTT. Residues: CASSQNGQTGSEKLFF.

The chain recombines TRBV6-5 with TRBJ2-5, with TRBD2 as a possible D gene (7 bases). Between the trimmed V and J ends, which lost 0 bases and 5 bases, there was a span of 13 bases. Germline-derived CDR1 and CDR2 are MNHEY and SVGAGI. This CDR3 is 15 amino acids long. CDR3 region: CASSYSGGRVETQYF. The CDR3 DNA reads TGTGCCAGCAGTTACTCGGGGGGGCGCGTGGAGACCCAGTACTTC.

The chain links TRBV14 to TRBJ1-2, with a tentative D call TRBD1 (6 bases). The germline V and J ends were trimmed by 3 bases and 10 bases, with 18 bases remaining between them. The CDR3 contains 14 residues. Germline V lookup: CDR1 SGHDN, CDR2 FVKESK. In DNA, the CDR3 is TGTGCCAGCAGCCAGGGTCAGGGGATCGGAGTCTACACCTTC. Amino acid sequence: CASSQGQGIGVYTF.

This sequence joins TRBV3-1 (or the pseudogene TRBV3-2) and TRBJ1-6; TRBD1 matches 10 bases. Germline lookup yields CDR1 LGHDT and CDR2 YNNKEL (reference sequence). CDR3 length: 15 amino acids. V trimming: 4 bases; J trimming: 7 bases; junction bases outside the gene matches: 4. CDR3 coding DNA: TGTGCCAGCAGCCCGCGGGGACAGGGGAATTCACCCCTCCACTTT. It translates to CASSPRGQGNSPLHF.

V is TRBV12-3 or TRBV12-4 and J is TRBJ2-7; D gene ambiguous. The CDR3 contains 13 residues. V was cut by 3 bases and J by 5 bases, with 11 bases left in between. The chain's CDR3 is CASSFSQLDEQYF. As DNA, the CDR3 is TGTGCCAGCAGTTTTAGCCAGTTGGACGAGCAGTACTTC.

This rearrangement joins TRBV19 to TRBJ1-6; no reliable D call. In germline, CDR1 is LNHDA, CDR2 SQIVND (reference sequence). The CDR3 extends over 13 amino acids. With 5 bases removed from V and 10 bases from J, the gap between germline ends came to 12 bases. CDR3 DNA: TGTGCCAGTAGTTTTTTCAGTGAATCACCCCTCCACTTT. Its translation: CASSFFSESPLHF.

The CDR3, as DNA: TGTGCCAGCAGCTTAGGTCTAGCGGGCACAGATACGCAGTATTTT. Its translation is CASSLGLAGTDTQYF. The chain links TRBV7-8 to TRBJ2-3; TRBD2 agrees at 7 bases. Germline CDR1 reads SGHVS; CDR2 reads FQNEAQ. Losses at the gene ends were 1 base for V and 1 base for J; bases not matched to a gene: 2. The CDR3 length is 15 residues. The full variable domain, its missing parts supplied by reference TRBV7-8 and TRBJ2-3, is GAGVSQSPRYKVAKRGQDVALRCDPISGHVSLFWYQQALGQGPEFLTYFQNEAQLDKSGLPSDRFFAERPEGSVSTLKIQRTQQEDSAVYLCASSLGLAGTDTQYFGPGTRLTVL.

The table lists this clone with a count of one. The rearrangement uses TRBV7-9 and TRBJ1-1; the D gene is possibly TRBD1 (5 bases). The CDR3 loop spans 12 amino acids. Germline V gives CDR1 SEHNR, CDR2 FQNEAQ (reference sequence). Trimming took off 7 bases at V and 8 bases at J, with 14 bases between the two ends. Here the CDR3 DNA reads TGTGCCAGCACCTTTAGGGGCGGAGAAGCTTTCTTT. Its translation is CASTFRGGEAFF.

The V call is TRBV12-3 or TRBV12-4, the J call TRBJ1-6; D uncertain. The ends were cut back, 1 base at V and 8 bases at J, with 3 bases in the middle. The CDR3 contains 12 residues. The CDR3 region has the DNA TGTGCCAGCAGTTTAGTCTATTCACCCCTCCACTTT. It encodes CASSLVYSPLHF.

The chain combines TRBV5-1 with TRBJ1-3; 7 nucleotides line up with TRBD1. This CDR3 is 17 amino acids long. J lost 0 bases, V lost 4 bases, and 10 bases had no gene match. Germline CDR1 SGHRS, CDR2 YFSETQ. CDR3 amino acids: CASSVDPTGASGNTIYF. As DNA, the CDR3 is TGCGCCAGCAGCGTAGATCCAACAGGGGCCTCTGGAAACACCATATATTTT.

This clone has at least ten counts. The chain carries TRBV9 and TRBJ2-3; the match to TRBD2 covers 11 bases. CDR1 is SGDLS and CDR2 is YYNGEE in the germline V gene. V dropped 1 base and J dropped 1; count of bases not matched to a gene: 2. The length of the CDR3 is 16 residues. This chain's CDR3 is CASSVMGLAGTDTQYF. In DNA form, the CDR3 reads TGTGCCAGCAGCGTAATGGGACTAGCGGGCACAGATACGCAGTATTTT. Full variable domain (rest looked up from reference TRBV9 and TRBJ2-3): DSGVTQTPKHLITATGQRVTLRCSPRSGDLSVYWYQQSLDQGLQFLIQYYNGEERAKGNILERFSAQQFPDLHSELNLSSLELGDSALYFCASSVMGLAGTDTQYFGPGTRLTVL.

CDR3 sequence: CATSGTGANYGYTF. In DNA form, the CDR3 reads TGTGCCACCAGCGGGACAGGGGCGAACTATGGCTACACCTTC. The V gene is TRBV24-1, the J gene TRBJ1-2, with 10 bases aligning to TRBD1. Germline-derived CDR1 and CDR2 are KGHDR and SFDVKD. The V gene end was trimmed by 7 bases and the J gene end by 2 bases; junction bases not matched to a gene: 3. This CDR3 is built from 14 residues.

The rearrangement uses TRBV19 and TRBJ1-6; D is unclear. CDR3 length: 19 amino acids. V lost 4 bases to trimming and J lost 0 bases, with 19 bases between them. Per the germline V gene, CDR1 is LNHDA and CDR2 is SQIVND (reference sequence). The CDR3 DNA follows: TGTGCCAGTAGTAAGAACCCAGTGGTGGAGAGCTCCTATAATTCACCCCTCCACTTT. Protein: CASSKNPVVESSYNSPLHF.

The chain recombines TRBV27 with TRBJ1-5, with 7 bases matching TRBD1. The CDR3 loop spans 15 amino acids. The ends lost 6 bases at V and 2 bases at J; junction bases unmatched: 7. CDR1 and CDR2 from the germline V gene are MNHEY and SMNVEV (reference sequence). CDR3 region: CASSPGGRGNQPQHF. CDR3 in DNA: TGTGCCAGCAGCCCAGGGGGTCGGGGCAATCAGCCCCAGCATTTT.

CDR3 region: CASSEALLAVNTEAFF. The CDR3 DNA sequence: TGTGCCAGCAGTGAAGCGCTTCTGGCTGTGAACACTGAAGCTTTCTTT. The chain combines TRBV6-1 with TRBJ1-1, with unresolved D. This CDR3 spans 16 amino acids. The V gene lost 0 bases and the J gene lost 0 bases, with 11 bases spanning the gap. Germline V gives CDR1 MNHNS, CDR2 SASEGT.